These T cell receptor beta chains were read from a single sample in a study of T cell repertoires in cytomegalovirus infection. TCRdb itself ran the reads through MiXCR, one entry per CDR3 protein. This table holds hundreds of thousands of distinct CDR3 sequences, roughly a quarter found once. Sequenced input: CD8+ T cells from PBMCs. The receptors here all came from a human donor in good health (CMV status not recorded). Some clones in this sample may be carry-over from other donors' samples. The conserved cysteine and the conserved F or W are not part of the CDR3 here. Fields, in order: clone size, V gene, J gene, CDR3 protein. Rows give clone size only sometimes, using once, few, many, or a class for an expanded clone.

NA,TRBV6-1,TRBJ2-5,ASSLVGLAGLETQY
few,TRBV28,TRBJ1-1,ASSPHRRVNTEAF
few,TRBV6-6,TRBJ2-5,ASSYPGGLAGGIQETQY
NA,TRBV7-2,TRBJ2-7,ASSLVGAEAYEQY
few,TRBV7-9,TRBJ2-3,ASSPSGQGRTSGAPDTQY
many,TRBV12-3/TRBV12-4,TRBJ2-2,ASSSVSYQPGELF
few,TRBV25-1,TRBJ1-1,ASSGVASEAF
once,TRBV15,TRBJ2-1,ATSLLASMEDEQF
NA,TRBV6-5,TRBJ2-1,ASSYSPAGKYNEQF
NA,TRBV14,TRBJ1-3,ASSQDPGSTGNTIY
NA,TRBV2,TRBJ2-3,ASIRRPSTDTQY
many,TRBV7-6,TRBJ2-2,ASSLRDTNTGELF
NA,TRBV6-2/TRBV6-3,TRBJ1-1,ASTEISVNTEAF
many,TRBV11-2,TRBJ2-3,ASSRLAGFSTDTQY
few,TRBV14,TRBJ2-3,ASSQVPGGTDTQY
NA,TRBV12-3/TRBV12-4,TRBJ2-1,ANSLPGQRYNEQF
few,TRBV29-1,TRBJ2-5,GSGWQETQY
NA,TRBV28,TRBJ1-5,ASTRNLGQPQH
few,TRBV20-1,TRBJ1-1,SARDPQGGITEAF
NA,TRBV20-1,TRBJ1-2,SAETGNYGYT
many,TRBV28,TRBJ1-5,ASSFRAQGVDNQPQH
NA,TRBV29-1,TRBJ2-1,SVEETGGDEQF
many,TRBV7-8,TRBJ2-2,ASSSTGLDTGELF
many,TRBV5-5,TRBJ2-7,ASRGAGYLSYEQY
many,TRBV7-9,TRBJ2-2,ASSLESRELF
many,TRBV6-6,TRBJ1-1,ASSYTEAF
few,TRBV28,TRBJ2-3,ASSSDWDRGDTQY
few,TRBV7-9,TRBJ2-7,ASSLRDKGFYEQY
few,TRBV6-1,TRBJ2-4,ASSVDSVEAKNIQY
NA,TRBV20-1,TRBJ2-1,SSSEGFSSYNEQF
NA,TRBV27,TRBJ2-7,ASSSPGQELYEQY
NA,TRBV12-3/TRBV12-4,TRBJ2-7,ASSLGPGEEQY
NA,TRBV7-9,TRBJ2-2,ASSFPQGANTGELF
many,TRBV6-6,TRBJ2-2,ASITGWTGELF
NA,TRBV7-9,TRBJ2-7,ASSLAMFEQY
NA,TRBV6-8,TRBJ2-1,ASSYPAGDLYNEQF
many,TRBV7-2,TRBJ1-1,ASSLRQAYLNTEAF
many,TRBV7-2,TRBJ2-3,ASSLGTGADTQY
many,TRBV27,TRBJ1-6,ASSSVPPSYNSPLH
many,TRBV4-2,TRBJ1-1,ASSQELLGRDPTF
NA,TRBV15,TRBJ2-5,ATSRDRETQY
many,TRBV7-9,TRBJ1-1,ASSSVYGGGPNTEAF
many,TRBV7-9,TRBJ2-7,ASSFTSGQGSYEQY
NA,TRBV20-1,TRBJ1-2,SANSGDRGPNYGYT
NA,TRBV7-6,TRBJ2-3,ASSLKGLDRVSTDTQY
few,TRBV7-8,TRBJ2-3,ASEPGRRADTQY
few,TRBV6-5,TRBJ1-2,ASSRNREALT
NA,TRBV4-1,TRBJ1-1,ASSHPWTGQSTEAF
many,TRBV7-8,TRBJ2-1,ASSLGTSLQNEQF
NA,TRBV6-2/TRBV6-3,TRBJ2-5,ASSTDETQY
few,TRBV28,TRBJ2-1,ASSLGGLAGYEQF
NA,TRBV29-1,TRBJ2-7,SVEGRDPYEQY
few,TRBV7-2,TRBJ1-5,ASSSGGTGQPQH